Below are 2 T cell receptor beta chains sequenced from a single sample in a study of T cells in localized non-small cell lung cancer. Produced via immunoSEQ multiplex PCR; TCRdb's table is partial and in-frame only. The repertoire has 2,500 to 3,000 clones, around 25% of them found once; the top ten carry approximately 16%. The sequencing here drew on lung tumor tissue, taken before any cancer treatment. The receptors were gathered from a male donor at least 60 years old with stage I lung adenocarcinoma.

The rearrangement joins TRBV14 to TRBJ2-6; 9 bases line up with TRBD1. The V and J ends lost 4 bases and 4 bases, in that order; junction bases with no gene match: 11. Germline CDR1 and CDR2: SGHDN and FVKESK. The CDR3 length is 18 residues. CDR3 DNA sequence: TGTGCCAGCAGCCCACACACAGGGGGCGCTGGAGGGGCCAACGTCCTGACTTTC. Its translation: CASSPHTGGAGGANVLTF.

There are a few counts of this clone. The chain uses TRBV11-3 and TRBJ1-5, with D perhaps matching TRBD1 (6 bases). The CDR3 length is 15 residues. The V and J ends lost 4 bases and 0 bases respectively, with 10 bases between them. Germline-derived CDR1 and CDR2 are SGHNT and YENEEA. For the CDR3, the DNA is TGTGCCAGCAGCTGGACAGAGGATAGCAATCAGCCCCAGCATTTT. Amino acid sequence: CASSWTEDSNQPQHF.